This TCR beta chain was recovered during a study of CD8 T cells in ankylosing spondylitis. The study's findings and limits: Within matched ankylosing spondylitis synovial fluid, disease-linked clones were reportedly significantly enriched. A TCR beta motif of fewer than ten highly homologous variants seemed to mark ankylosing spondylitis blood.

Scientists made TCR beta libraries using quantitative 5'-RACE with molecular barcodes. Using its own MiXCR run on the 5' RACE reads, TCRdb lists one record per CDR3 protein. Here the sample spans 400,000 or so distinct CDR3 sequences, 20% to 30% being singletons. Regarding this clonotype: The antigen remains undetermined.

The CDR3 has 13 residues. CDR1 and CDR2 (germline): SGHTA, FQGNSA. Germline trimming cut 7 bases from V and 9 bases from J; bases unmatched to any gene: 9. The chain couples TRBV7-2 to TRBJ2-1; 7 positions agree with TRBD1. This clonotype was obtained from a male donor with ankylosing spondylitis. The specimen was blood, either unsorted or a sorted T cell fraction (not recorded which). The CDR3 loop reads CASTFDRDGEQFF. For the CDR3, the DNA is TGTGCCAGCACCTTTGACAGGGATGGTGAGCAGTTCTTC. Full variable domain (rest looked up from reference TRBV7-2 and TRBJ2-1): GAGVSQSPSNKVTEKGKDVELRCDPISGHTALYWYRQSLGQGLEFLIYFQGNSAPDKSGLPSDRFSAERTGGSVSTLTIQRTQQEDSAVYLCASTFDRDGEQFFGPGTRLTVL.